This TCR beta chain appears in the sequencing data of a study of vaccination effects on CD4 cells after COVID-19. Regarding the study as a whole: Late post-vaccination samples showed marked contraction of infection- and vaccine-induced clones.

As to this clone: As yet, its antigen is unknown.

Expansion with viral peptide pools was applied to antigen-specific CD4+ T cells by the ViraFEST assay prior to sequencing. Upon completion of under eleven days in culture, CD4+ T cells were isolated. Nucleocapsid antibodies stayed negative before and after vaccination, showing no earlier SARS-CoV-2 infection. A density of fewer than 2.5 million PBMC per well was used; these cells were cultured with approximately 10 IU/ml IL-2 and around 9.6 ug/ml peptides. The authors replaced half the medium with IL-2 medium on days 3 and 7. Germline CDR1 is SGHRS and CDR2 is YFSETQ. J lost 2 bases, V lost 4 bases, and 6 bases had no gene match. The CDR3 sequence is 15 residues long. Produced via immunoSEQ multiplex PCR; TCRdb's table is partial and in-frame only. Here the sample spans around 63,000 clones, around 75% being singletons.

This sequence joins TRBV5-1 and TRBJ2-1; 7 bases fit TRBD2. The TCR originated in a human donor who received a COVID-19 vaccine. The material was CD4+ T cells from PBMCs cultured with HCoV-OC43 spike peptides, obtained before COVID-19 vaccination. Subset here: HCoV-OC43 spike overlapping peptide pool stimulation. CDR3 coding DNA: TGCGCCAGCAGCCGCAGCGGGGCGACCTACAATGAGCAGTTCTTC. It encodes CASSRSGATYNEQFF.